There are a few counts of the clone carrying this T cell receptor beta chain. These data come from a study of blood T cells in healthy people across ages. Germline trimming cut 0 bases from V and 2 bases from J; bases unmatched to any gene: 11. This CDR3 contains 18 residues. The germline CDR1 and CDR2 sequences are LGHNA and YSLEER. The use of a sample-barcoded 5' primer and a J-beta primer mix characterized a second PCR of 7 to 11 cycles. Via MiXCR, TCRdb re-called the 5' RACE reads, giving one row per CDR3 protein. This sample has roughly 900,000 distinct CDR3 sequences, with around 28% found just once.

Source material: blood. This TCR derives from a woman of 80 years or more in good health. V and J are TRBV4-3 and TRBJ2-3, with 7 bases that match TRBD1. Here the CDR3 reads CASSQERGQAGTTDTQYF. DNA for the CDR3: TGCGCCAGCAGCCAAGAGAGGGGGCAGGCGGGTACCACAGATACGCAGTATTTT.